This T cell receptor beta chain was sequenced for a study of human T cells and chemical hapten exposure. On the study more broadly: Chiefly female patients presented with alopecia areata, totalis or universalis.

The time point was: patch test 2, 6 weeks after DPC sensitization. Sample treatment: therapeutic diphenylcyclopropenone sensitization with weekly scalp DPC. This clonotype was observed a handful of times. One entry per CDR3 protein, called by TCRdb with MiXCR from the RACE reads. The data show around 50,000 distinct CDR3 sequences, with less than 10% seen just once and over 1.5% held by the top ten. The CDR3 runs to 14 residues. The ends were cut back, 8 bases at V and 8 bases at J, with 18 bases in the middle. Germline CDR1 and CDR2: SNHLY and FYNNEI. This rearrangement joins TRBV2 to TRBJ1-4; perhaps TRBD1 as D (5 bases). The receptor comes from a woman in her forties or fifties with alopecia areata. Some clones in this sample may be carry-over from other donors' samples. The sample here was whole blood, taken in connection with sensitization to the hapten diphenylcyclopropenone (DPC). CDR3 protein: CASGGDQGWEKLFF. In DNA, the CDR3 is TGTGCCAGCGGAGGGGACCAAGGTTGGGAAAAACTGTTTTTT.